The next 9 T cell receptor beta chains were all read from a single sample in a study of blood T cell repertoires in COVID-19. Sequenced by immunoSEQ multiplex PCR; TCRdb stores in-frame clones only, minus some. This sample has 130,000 or so clones, with over 80% found just once. Sequenced sample: PBMCs or T cells enriched from blood (not recorded which). Receptors were obtained from a woman in her twenties or thirties who had recovered from COVID-19.

This rearrangement joins TRBV18 to TRBJ1-6; the match to TRBD1 covers 7 bases. CDR1 is KGHSH and CDR2 is LQKENI in the germline V gene. J was trimmed by 6 bases and V by 3 bases; bases with no gene match: 2. CDR3 length equals 14 residues. This CDR3 is CASSPGQVNSPLHF. The CDR3 DNA sequence: TGTGCCAGCTCACCCGGACAGGTTAATTCACCCCTCCACTTT.

This chain uses TRBV5-1 with TRBJ2-3, with 11 bases identical to TRBD2. Germline V gene sequence: CDR1 SGHRS, CDR2 YFSETQ. The CDR3 runs 15 residues. V lost 4 bases, J lost 4 bases, and 5 bases stayed unmatched. CDR3 coding DNA: TGCGCCAGCAGCAACTGGGGACTAGCGGCAGATACGCAGTATTTT. It encodes CASSNWGLAADTQYF.

The V call is TRBV7-8, the J call TRBJ2-2; a weak D match, TRBD2 (6 bases). Germline lookup yields CDR1 SGHVS and CDR2 FQNEAQ. Trimming removed 5 bases from V and 7 bases from J, with 17 bases in between. The CDR3 runs to 15 residues. The CDR3 protein is CASSASARMIGELFF. CDR3 DNA: TGTGCCAGCAGCGCTAGCGCCCGAATGATCGGGGAGCTGTTTTTT.

This clone was detected once. The chain carries TRBV2 and TRBJ1-2; 9 positions match TRBD1. CDR3 size: 16 residues. Per the germline V gene, CDR1 is SNHLY and CDR2 is FYNNEI. Trimming removed 0 bases from V and 5 bases from J; junction bases left unmatched: 7. CDR3 DNA: TGTGCCAGCAGTGAAGCGAGGACAGGGGCTCTGTATGGCTACACCTTC. Amino acid sequence: CASSEARTGALYGYTF.

The chain uses TRBV6-2 or TRBV6-3 and TRBJ1-5, with 8 positions matching TRBD1. The V segment lost 2 bases and the J segment 4 bases; nucleotides outside the gene matches: 4. This CDR3 is 15 amino acids long. CDR1 and CDR2 from the germline V gene are MNHEY and SVGEGT. CDR3 residues: CASSYGTGHNQPQHF. Written as DNA, the CDR3 is TGTGCCAGCAGTTACGGGACAGGCCATAATCAGCCCCAGCATTTT.

The genes are TRBV15 and TRBJ2-5; possibly TRBD2 for D (6 bases). Per germline, CDR1 LNHNV and CDR2 YYDKDF (reference sequence). The CDR3 spans 17 residues. The germline V and J ends were trimmed by 0 bases and 0 bases, with 14 bases remaining between them. CDR3 coding DNA: TGTGCCACCAGCAGAGATCTGGGCGGGAACAACCAAGAGACCCAGTACTTC. This sequence encodes CATSRDLGGNNQETQYF.

The V call is TRBV2, the J call TRBJ2-3; 9 positions match TRBD2. This CDR3 spans 14 amino acids. Trimming cost V 5 bases and J 5 bases; bases outside gene matches: 5. Germline CDR1 SNHLY, CDR2 FYNNEI. The CDR3 protein is CASSFWTSVDTQYF. CDR3 coding DNA: TGTGCCAGCAGTTTCTGGACTAGCGTAGATACGCAGTATTTT.

The genes are TRBV10-1 and TRBJ2-2; D unclear. Germline CDR1 is WNHNN and CDR2 is SYGVQD (reference sequence). V lost 10 bases and J lost 4, with 16 bases in between. This CDR3 has 14 amino acids. The CDR3 nucleotides are TGCGCCATGCCCTCCGGTTTCGGCACCGGGGAGCTGTTTTTT. This translates into CAMPSGFGTGELFF.

The V gene is TRBV7-2, the J gene TRBJ2-2; TRBD2 matches at 10 bases. J was trimmed by 4 bases and V by 5 bases; bases with no gene match: 16. This CDR3 contains 19 residues. CDR1 and CDR2 (germline): SGHTA, FQGNSA. CDR3 protein: CASSPIRRSSGRGTGELFF. CDR3 nucleotides: TGTGCCAGCAGCCCAATCCGCCGCTCTAGCGGGAGAGGCACCGGGGAGCTGTTTTTT.